One and the same sample provided the 3 T cell receptor beta chains below, sequenced in a study of CD8+ T cells in alopecia areata. RNA extraction and reverse transcription yielded cDNA as sequencing template. Sequenced by immunoSEQ multiplex PCR; TCRdb stores in-frame clones only, minus some. Here the sample spans about 150,000 clones, roughly 44% being singletons. Sequencing was performed on CD4+ T cells sorted from blood. The origin of the receptors is a human donor with alopecia areata.

The chain combines TRBV5-1 with TRBJ2-1; D gene ambiguous. The CDR3 consists of 17 residues. V gave up 0 bases and J gave up 0 bases, with 13 bases separating them. From germline, CDR1 is SGHRS and CDR2 YFSETQ. Here the CDR3 DNA reads TGCGCCAGCAGCTTGGCGCGTGGAGACTTCTCCTACAATGAGCAGTTCTTC. The encoded protein is CASSLARGDFSYNEQFF.

This clone was recorded a few times. The rearrangement uses TRBV19 and TRBJ1-5; D is uncertain. CDR1 is LNHDA, CDR2 SQIVND, per germline (reference sequence). This CDR3 region has 14 residues. Trimming took off 10 bases at V and 1 base at J, with 14 bases between the two ends. The chain's CDR3 is CAIAGMGSNQPQHF. The DNA of the CDR3 is TGTGCCATTGCCGGAATGGGCAGCAATCAGCCCCAGCATTTT.

This clone was found once. V is TRBV4-2 and J is TRBJ2-2; tentatively, D is TRBD2 (7 bases). Germline CDR1 LGHNA, CDR2 YNFKEQ. The ends were cut back, 7 bases at V and 3 bases at J, with 15 bases in the middle. This CDR3 comprises 15 residues. CDR3 nucleotide sequence: TGTGCCAGCACCCGGACGGGGGGCGACACCGGGGAGCTGTTTTTT. This encodes CASTRTGGDTGELFF.